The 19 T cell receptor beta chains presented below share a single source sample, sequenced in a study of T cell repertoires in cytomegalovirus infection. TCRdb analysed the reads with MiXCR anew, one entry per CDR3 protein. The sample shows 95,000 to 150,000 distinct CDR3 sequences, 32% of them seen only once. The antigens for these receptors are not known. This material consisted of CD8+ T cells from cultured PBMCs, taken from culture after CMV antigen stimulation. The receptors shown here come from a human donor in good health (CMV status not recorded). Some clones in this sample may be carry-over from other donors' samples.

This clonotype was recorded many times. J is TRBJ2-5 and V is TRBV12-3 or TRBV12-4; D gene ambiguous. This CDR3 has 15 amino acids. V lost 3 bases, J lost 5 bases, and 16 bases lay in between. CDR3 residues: CASSFDSIVWETQYF. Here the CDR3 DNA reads TGTGCCAGCAGTTTCGACTCTATAGTGTGGGAGACCCAGTACTTC.

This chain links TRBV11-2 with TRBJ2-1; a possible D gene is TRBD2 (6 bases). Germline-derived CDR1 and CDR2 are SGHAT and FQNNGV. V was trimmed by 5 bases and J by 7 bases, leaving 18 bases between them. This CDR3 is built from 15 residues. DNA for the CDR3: TGTGCCAGCAGCCCAAGACTAGAGGTTGGTAATGAGCAGTTCTTC. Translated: CASSPRLEVGNEQFF.

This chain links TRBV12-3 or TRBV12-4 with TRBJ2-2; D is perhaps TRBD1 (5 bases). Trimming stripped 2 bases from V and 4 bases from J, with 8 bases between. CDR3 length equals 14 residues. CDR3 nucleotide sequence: TGTGCCAGCAGTTTACGGCAGGGCACCGGGGAGCTGTTTTTT. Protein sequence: CASSLRQGTGELFF.

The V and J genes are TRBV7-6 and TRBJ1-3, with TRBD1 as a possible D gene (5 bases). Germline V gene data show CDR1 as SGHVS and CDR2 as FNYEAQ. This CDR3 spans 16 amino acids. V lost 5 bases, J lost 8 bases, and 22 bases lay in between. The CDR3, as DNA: TGTGCCAGCAGCCTTCTTGGTTGGAGACAGCCGGACACCATATATTTT. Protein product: CASSLLGWRQPDTIYF.

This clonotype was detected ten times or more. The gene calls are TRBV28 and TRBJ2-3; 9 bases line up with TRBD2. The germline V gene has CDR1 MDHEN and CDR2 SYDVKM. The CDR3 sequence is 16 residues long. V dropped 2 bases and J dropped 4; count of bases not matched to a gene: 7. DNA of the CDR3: TGTGCCAGCAGTTTAGGTGGTAGCGGGGGATCAGATACGCAGTATTTT. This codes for CASSLGGSGGSDTQYF.

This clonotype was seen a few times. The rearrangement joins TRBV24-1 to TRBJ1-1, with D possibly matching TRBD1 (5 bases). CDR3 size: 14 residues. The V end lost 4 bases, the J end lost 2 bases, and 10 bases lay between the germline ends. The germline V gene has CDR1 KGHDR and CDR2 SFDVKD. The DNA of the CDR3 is TGTGCCACCAGTGACTACGGGACTAACACTGAAGCTTTCTTT. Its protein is CATSDYGTNTEAFF.

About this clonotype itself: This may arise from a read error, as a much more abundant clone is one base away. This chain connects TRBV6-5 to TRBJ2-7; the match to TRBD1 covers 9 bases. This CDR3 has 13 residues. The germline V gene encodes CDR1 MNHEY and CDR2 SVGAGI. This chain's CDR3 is CASSKDRGYEPYF. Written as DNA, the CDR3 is TGTGCCAGCAGTAAGGACAGGGGCTACGAGCCGTACTTC.

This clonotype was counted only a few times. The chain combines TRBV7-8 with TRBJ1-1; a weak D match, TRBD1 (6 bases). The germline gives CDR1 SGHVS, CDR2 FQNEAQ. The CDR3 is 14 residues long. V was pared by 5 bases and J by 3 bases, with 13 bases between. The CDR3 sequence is CASSLSPGDTEAFF. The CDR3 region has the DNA TGTGCCAGCAGCCTTAGCCCAGGGGACACTGAAGCTTTCTTT.

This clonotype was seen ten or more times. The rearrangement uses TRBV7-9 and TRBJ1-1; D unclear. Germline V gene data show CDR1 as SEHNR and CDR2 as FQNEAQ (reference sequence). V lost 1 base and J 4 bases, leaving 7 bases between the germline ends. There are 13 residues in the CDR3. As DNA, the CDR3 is TGTGCCAGCAGCTTAGGCGGCAGCACTGAAGCTTTCTTT. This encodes CASSLGGSTEAFF.

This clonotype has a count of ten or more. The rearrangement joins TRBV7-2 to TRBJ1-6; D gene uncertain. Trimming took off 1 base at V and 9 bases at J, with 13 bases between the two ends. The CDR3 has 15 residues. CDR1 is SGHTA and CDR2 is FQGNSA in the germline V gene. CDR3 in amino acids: CASSLVILAASPLHF. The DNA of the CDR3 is TGTGCCAGCAGCTTAGTTATTTTGGCGGCTTCACCCCTCCACTTT.

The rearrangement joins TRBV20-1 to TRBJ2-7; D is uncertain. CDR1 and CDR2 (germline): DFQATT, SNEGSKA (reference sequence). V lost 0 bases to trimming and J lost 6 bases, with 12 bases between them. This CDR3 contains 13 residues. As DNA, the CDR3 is TGCAGTGCTAGAGATTTTTCCGGGCTCGAGCAGTACTTC. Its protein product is CSARDFSGLEQYF.

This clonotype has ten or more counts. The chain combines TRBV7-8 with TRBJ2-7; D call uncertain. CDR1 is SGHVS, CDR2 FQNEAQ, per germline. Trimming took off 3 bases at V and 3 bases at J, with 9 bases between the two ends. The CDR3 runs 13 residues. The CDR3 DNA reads TGTGCCAGCAGCTTTGGACCGAGCTACGAGCAGTACTTC. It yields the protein CASSFGPSYEQYF.

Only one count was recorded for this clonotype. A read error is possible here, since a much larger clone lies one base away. CDR3 nucleotides: TGTGCCAGCAGCCCAGTTCAACGGACGAGGCCCTACGAGCAGTACTTC. This translates into CASSPVQRTRPYEQYF. The rearrangement uses TRBV11-2 and TRBJ2-7; no definite D call. The CDR3 runs 16 residues. Germline assignment: CDR1 SGHAT and CDR2 FQNNGV. V lost 5 bases, J lost 2 bases, and 19 bases lay in between.

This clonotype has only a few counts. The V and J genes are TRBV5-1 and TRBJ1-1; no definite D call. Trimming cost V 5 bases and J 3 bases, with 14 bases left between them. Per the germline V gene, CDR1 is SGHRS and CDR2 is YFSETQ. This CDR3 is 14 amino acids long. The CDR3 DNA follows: TGCGCCAGCAGTTGGGAAGTGGCAGACACTGAAGCTTTCTTT. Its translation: CASSWEVADTEAFF. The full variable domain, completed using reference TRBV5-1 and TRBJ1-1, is KAGVTQTPRYLIKTRGQQVTLSCSPISGHRSVSWYQQTPGQGLQFLFEYFSETQRNKGNFPGRFSGRQFSNSRSEMNVSTLELGDSALYLCASSWEVADTEAFFGQGTRLTVV.

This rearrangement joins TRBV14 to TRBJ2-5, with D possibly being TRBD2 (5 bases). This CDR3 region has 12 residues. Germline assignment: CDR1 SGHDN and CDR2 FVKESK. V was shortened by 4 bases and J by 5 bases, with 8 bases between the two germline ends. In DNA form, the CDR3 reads TGTGCCAGCAGCCCGGAGGAGGAGACCCAGTACTTC. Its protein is CASSPEEETQYF.

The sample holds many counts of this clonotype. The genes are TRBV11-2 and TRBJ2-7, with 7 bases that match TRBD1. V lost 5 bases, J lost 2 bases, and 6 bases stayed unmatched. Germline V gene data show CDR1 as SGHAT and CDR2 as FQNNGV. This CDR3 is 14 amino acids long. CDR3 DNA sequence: TGTGCCAGCAGCCCGGGGACAGCTCCCTACGAGCAGTACTTC. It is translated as CASSPGTAPYEQYF.

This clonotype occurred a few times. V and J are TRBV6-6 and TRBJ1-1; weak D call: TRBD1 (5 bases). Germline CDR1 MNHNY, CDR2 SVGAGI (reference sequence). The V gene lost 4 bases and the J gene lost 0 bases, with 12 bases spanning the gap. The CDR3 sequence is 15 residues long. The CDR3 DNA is TGTGCCAGCAGTTTTGTGGGGGTCTTGAACACTGAAGCTTTCTTT. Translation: CASSFVGVLNTEAFF.

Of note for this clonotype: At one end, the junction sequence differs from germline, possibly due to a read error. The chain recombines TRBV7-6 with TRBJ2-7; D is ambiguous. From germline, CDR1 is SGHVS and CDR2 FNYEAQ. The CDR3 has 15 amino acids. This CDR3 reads CASSPRLGMVYEQYF. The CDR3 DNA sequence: TGTGCCAGCAGCCCCCGACTGGGAATGGTTTACGAGCAGTACTTT. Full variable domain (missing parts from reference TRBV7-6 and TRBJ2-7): GAGVSQSPRYKVTKRGQDVALRCDPISGHVSLYWYRQALGQGPEFLTYFNYEAQQDKSGLPNDRFSAERPEGSISTLTIQRTEQRDSAMYRCASSPRLGMVYEQYFGPGTRLTVT.

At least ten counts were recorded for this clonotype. This CDR3 reads CASNDGASGDETQYF. CDR3 DNA: TGTGCCAGCAACGACGGGGCTAGCGGGGATGAGACCCAGTACTTC. The chain carries TRBV6-2 or TRBV6-3 and TRBJ2-5, with TRBD2 matching over 9 bases. Germline V gives CDR1 MNHEY, CDR2 SVGEGT. The CDR3 is made up of 15 amino acids. The J segment lost 5 bases and the V segment lost 7 bases, leaving 11 bases of the junction unmatched.